The clone carrying this TCR beta chain has at least ten counts. This sample was included in a study of blood T cells in healthy people across ages. A second PCR of 7 to 11 cycles used a sample-barcoded 5' primer and a J-beta primer mix. TCRdb recomputed calls from the 5' RACE reads with MiXCR, one row per CDR3 protein. The profile covers fewer than 900,000 distinct CDR3 sequences, with about 36% appearing a single time and roughly 13% taken by the ten largest. This receptor was taken from a man younger than 35 in good health. Sequenced sample: blood.

CDR3 sequence (DNA): TGTGCCAGCAGCTTACTCGGGACAGGGGTTTCCAACGAGCAGTACTTC. Translation: CASSLLGTGVSNEQYF. The V gene is TRBV7-8, the J gene TRBJ2-7, with 10 bases that match TRBD1. V gave up 2 bases and J gave up 5 bases; unmatched junction bases: 9. Germline assignment: CDR1 SGHVS and CDR2 FQNEAQ. The CDR3 length is 16 residues.